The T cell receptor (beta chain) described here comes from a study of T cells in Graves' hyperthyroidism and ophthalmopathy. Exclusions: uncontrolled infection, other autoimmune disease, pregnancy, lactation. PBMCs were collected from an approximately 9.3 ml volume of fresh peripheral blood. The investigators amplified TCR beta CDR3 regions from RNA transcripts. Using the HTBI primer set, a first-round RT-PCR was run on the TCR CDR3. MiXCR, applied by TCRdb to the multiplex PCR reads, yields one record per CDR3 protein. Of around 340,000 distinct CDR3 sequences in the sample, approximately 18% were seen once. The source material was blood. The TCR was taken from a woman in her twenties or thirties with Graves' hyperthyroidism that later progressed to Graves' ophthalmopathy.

CDR3 loop: CASSRTSGASTDTQYF. Written as DNA, the CDR3 is TGTGCCAGCAGTAGGACTAGCGGAGCCAGCACAGATACGCAGTATTTT. The genes are TRBV12-3 or TRBV12-4 and TRBJ2-3, with TRBD2 matching 10 bases. The CDR3 totals 16 residues. Trimming removed 5 bases from V and 0 bases from J; junction bases left unmatched: 5.